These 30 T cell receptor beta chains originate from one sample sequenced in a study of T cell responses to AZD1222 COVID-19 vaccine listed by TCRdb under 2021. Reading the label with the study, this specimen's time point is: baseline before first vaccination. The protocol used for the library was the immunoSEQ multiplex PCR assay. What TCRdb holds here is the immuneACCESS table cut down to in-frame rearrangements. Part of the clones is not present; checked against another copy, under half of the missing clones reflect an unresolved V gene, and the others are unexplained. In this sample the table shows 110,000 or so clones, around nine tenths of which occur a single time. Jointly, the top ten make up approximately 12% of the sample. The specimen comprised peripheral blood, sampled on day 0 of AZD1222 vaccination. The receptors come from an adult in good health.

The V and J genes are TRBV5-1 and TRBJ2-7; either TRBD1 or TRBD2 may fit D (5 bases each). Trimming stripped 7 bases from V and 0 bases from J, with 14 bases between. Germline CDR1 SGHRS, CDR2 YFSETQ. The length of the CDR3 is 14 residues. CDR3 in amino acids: CASRLQASSYEQYF. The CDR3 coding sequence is TGCGCCAGCCGACTACAGGCGAGCTCCTACGAGCAGTACTTC.

CDR3 in DNA: TGTGCCAGCTCACCACCGGGGGGCGTCTATGGCTACACCTTC. Amino acid sequence: CASSPPGGVYGYTF. The genes are TRBV18 and TRBJ1-2, with D possibly TRBD1 on 6 matching bases. The CDR3 extends over 14 amino acids. V lost 0 bases and J lost 4, with 9 bases in between. CDR1 is KGHSH, CDR2 LQKENI, per germline.

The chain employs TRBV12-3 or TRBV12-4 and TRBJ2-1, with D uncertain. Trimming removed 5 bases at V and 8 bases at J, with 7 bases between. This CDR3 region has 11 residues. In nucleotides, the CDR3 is TGTGCCAGCAGTCCCCTCGATGAGCAGTTCTTC. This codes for CASSPLDEQFF.

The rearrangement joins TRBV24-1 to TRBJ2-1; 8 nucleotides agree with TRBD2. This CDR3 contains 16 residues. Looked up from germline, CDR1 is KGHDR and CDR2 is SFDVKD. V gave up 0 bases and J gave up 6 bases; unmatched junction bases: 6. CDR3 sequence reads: CATSDLPGGRSNEQFF. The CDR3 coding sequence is TGTGCCACCAGTGATTTGCCAGGCGGGAGGAGCAATGAGCAGTTCTTC.

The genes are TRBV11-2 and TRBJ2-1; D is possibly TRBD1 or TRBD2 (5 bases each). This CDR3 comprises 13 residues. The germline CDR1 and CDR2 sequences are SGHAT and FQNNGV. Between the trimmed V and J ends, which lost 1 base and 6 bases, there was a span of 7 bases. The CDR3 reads CASSLGGPNEQFF. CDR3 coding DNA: TGTGCCAGCAGCTTAGGGGGACCCAATGAGCAGTTCTTC.

The CDR3 bases are TGTGCCATCAGGTATAGGGCAGACACTGAAGCTTTCTTT. This sequence encodes CAIRYRADTEAFF. The chain couples TRBV10-3 to TRBJ1-1; D not resolved. Germline V gene lookup returns CDR1 ENHRY and CDR2 SYGVKD. Trimming shortened V by 6 bases and J by 3 bases, and 11 bases separated the two germline ends. There are 13 residues in the CDR3.

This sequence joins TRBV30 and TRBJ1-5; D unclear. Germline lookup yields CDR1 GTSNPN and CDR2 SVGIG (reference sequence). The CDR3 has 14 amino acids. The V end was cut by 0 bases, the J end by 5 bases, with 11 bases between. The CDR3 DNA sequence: TGTGCCTGGAGTGTACCCCAGCCAGATCAGCCCCAGCATTTT. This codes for CAWSVPQPDQPQHF.

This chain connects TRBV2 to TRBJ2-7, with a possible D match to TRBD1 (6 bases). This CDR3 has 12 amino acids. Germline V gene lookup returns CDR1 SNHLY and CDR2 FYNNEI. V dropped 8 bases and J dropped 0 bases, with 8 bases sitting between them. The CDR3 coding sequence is TGTGCCAGCGGGGACAACTCCTACGAGCAGTACTTC. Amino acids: CASGDNSYEQYF.

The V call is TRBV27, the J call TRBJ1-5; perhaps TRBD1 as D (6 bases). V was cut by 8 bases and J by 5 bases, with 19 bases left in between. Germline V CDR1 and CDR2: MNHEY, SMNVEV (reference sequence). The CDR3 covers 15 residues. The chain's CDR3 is CASSPRPGGDQPQHF. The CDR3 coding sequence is TGTGCCAGCTCCCCCCGGCCCGGGGGCGATCAGCCCCAGCATTTT.

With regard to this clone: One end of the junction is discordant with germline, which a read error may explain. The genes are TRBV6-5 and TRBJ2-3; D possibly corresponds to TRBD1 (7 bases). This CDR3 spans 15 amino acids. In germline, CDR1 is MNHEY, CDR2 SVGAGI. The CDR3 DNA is TGTGCCACCATGGGCACTAGCCTCCGGACAGGTACGCAGTATTTT. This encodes CATMGTSLRTGTQYF.

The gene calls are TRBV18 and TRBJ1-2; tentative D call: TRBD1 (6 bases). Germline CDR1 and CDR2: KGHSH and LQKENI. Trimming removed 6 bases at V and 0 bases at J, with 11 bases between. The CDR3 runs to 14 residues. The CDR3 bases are TGTGCCAGCTCGTCGGACAGTTCTAACTATGGCTACACCTTC. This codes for CASSSDSSNYGYTF.

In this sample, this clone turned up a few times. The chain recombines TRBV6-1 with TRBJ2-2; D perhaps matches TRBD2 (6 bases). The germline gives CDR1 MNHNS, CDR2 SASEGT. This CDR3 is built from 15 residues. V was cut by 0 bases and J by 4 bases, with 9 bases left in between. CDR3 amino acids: CASSEAPGVTGELFF. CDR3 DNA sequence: TGTGCCAGCAGTGAAGCGCCGGGGGTCACCGGGGAGCTGTTTTTT.

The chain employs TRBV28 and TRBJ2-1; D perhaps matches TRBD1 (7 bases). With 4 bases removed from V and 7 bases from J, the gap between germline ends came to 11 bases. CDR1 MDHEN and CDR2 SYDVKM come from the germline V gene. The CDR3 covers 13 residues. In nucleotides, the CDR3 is TGTGCCAGCAGTTCGACAGGGAGGAATGAGCAGTTCTTC. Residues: CASSSTGRNEQFF.

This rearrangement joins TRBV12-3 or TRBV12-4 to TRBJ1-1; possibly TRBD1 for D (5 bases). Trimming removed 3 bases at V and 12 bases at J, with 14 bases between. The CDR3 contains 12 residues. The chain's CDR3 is CASSFVQGRPFF. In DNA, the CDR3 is TGTGCCAGCAGTTTCGTTCAGGGTAGACCTTTCTTT.

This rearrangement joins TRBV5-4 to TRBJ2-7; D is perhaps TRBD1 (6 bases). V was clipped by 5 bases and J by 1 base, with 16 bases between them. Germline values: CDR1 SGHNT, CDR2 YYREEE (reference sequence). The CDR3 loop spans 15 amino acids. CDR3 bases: TGTGCCAGCAGTTCCCGGGGCCAGGGGTCCTACGAGCAGTACTTC. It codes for CASSSRGQGSYEQYF.

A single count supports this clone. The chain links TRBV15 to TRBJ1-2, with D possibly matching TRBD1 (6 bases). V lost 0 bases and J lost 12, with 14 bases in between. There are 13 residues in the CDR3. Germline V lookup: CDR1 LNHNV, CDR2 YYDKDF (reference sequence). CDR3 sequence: CATSREPRDRNTF. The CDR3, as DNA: TGTGCCACCAGCAGAGAACCCCGAGACAGGAACACCTTC. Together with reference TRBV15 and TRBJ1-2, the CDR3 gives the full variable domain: DAMVIQNPRYQVTQFGKPVTLSCSQTLNHNVMYWYQQKSSQAPKLLFHYYDKDFNNEADTPDNFQSRRPNTSFCFLDIRSPGLGDTAMYLCATSREPRDRNTFGSGTRLTVV.

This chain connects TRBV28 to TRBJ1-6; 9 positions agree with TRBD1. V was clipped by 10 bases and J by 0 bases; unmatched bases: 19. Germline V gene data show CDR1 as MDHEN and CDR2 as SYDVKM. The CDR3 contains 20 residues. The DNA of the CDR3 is TGTGCCATCCACCACTGGACAGGGGACGCATGGAGCTCCTATAATTCACCCCTCCACTTT. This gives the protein CAIHHWTGDAWSSYNSPLHF.

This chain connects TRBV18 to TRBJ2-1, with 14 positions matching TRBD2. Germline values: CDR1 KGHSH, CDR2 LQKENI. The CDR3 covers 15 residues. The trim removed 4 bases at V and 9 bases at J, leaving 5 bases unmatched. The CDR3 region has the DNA TGTGCCAGCTCACGGGGACTAGCGGGAGAGGTTGAGCAGTTCTTC. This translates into CASSRGLAGEVEQFF.

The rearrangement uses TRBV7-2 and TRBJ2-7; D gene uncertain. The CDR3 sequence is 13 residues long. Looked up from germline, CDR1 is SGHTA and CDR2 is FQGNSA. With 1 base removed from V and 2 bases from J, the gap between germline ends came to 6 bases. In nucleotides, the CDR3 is TGTGCCAGCAGCTTAGGAGCCCCCTACGAGCAGTACTTC. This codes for CASSLGAPYEQYF.

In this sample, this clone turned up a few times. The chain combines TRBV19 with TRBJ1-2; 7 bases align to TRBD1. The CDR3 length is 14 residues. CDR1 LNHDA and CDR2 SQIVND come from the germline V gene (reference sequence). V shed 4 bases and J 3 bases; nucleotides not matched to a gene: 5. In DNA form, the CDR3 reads TGTGCCAGTAGTAGGAGGGGACAGTACTATGGCTACACCTTC. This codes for CASSRRGQYYGYTF.

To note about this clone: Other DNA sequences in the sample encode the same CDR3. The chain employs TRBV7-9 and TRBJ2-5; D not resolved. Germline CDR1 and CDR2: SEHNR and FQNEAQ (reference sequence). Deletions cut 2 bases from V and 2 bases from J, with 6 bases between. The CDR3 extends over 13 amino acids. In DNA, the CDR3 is TGTGCCAGCAGCTTAAAAGGACAAGAGACCCAGTACTTC. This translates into CASSLKGQETQYF.

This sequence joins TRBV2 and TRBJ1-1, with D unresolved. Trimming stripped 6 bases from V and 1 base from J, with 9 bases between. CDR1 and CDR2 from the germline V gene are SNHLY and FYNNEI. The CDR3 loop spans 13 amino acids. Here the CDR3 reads CASRRQSNTEAFF. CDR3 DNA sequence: TGTGCCAGCAGGCGGCAGTCGAACACTGAAGCTTTCTTT.

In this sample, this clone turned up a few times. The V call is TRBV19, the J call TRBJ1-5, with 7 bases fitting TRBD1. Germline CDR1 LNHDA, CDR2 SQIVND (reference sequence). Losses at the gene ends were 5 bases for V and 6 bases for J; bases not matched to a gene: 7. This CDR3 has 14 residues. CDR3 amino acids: CASSFRDRTQPQHF. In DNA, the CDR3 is TGTGCCAGTAGTTTCCGGGACAGAACTCAGCCCCAGCATTTT.

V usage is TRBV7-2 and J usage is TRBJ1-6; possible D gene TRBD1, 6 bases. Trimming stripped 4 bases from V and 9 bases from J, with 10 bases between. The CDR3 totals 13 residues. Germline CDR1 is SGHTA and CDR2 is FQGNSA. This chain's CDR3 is CASSSRGASPLHF. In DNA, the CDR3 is TGTGCCAGCAGCTCCAGGGGTGCTTCACCCCTCCACTTT. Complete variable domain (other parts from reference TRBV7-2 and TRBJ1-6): GAGVSQSPSNKVTEKGKDVELRCDPISGHTALYWYRQSLGQGLEFLIYFQGNSAPDKSGLPSDRFSAERTGGSVSTLTIQRTQQEDSAVYLCASSSRGASPLHFGNGTRLTVT.

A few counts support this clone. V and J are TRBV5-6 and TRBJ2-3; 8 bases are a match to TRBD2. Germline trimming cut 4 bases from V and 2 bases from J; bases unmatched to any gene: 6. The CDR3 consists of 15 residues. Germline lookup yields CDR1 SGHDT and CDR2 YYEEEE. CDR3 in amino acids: CASSQKREYTDTQYF. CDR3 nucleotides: TGTGCCAGCAGCCAAAAGCGGGAGTACACAGATACGCAGTATTTT. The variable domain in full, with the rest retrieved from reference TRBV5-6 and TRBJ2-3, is DAGVTQSPTHLIKTRGQQVTLRCSPKSGHDTVSWYQQALGQGPQFIFQYYEEEERQRGNFPDRFSGHQFPNYSSELNVNALLLGDSALYLCASSQKREYTDTQYFGPGTRLTVL.

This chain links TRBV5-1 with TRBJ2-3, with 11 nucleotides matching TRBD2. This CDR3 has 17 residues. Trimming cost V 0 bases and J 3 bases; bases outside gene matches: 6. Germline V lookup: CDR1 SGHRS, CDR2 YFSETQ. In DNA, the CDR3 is TGCGCCAGCAGCTTGGCCTTTAGCGGGAGGGGAACAGATACGCAGTATTTT. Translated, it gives CASSLAFSGRGTDTQYF.

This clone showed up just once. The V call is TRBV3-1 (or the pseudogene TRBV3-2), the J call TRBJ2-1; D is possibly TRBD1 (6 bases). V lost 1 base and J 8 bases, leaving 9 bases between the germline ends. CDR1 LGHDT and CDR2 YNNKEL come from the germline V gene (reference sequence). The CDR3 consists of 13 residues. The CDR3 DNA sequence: TGTGCCAGCAGCCAAGGGGGGCCACATGAGCAGTTCTTC. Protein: CASSQGGPHEQFF.

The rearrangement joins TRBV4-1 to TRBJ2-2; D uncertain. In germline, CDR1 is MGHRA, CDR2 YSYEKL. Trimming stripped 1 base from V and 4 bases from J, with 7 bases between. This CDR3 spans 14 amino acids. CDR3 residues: CASSQATVTGELFF. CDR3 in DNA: TGCGCCAGCAGCCAAGCAACGGTCACCGGGGAGCTGTTTTTT.

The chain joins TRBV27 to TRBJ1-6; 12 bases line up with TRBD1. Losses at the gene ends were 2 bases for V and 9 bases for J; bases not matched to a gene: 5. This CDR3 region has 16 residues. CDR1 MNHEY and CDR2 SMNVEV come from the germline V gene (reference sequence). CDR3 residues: CASSLKGQGAGSPLHF. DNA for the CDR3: TGTGCCAGCAGTTTAAAGGGACAGGGGGCAGGTTCACCCCTCCACTTT.

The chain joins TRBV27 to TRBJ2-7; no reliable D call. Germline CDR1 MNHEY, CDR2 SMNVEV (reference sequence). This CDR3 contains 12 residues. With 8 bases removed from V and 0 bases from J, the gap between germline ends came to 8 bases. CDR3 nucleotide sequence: TGTGCCAGCTTCTTGAGCTCCTACGAGCAGTACTTC. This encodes CASFLSSYEQYF.